This T cell receptor (beta chain) derives from a study of T-cell memory formation after mild COVID-19. About the research overall: TCR clusters were largely donor specific.

Regarding the study as a whole: The study found balanced CD4/CD8 in clones contracting day 15 to 85 and a CD4+ lean in later expanders. Some SARS-CoV-2-responding clones were already detected in memory before infection.

TCR alpha and TCR beta cDNA libraries carrying sample barcodes and UMIs came from 5'RACE with constant-segment primers. TCRdb independently ran MiXCR on the 5' RACE reads; one entry per CDR3 protein. The sample has approximately 260,000 distinct CDR3 sequences; roughly 15% are singletons. CDR1 and CDR2 from the germline V gene are LGHNA and YSLEER. The CDR3 loop spans 17 amino acids. V shed 2 bases and J 5 bases; nucleotides not matched to a gene: 14. This clonotype showed up just once. Its specificity is unknown. The chain combines TRBV4-3 with TRBJ2-7; 8 bases line up with TRBD2. The clonotype comes from a man aged 18 to 30 who had mild COVID-19 (a few samples of this study predate the infection). Cell type and time point are not known. Sequencing used PBMCs or a T cell subset sorted from them (not recorded which). The CDR3 nucleotides are TGCGCCAGCAGCCAACAAAGAGGCAGCGGGGGAGATAACGAGCAGTACTTC. It codes for CASSQQRGSGGDNEQYF.